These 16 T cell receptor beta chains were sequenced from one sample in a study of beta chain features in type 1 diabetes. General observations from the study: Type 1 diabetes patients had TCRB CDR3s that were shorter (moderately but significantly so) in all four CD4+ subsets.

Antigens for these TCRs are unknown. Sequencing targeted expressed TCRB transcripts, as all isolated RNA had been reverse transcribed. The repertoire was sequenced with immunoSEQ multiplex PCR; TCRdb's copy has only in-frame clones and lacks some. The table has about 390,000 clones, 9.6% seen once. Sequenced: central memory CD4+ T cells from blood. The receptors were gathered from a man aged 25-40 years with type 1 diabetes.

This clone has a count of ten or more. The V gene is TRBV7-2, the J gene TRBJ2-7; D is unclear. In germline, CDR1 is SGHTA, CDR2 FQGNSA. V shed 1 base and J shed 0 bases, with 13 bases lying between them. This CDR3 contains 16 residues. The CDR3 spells CASSLVSGMSSYEQYF. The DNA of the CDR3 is TGTGCCAGCAGCTTAGTTTCGGGTATGAGCTCCTACGAGCAGTACTTC.

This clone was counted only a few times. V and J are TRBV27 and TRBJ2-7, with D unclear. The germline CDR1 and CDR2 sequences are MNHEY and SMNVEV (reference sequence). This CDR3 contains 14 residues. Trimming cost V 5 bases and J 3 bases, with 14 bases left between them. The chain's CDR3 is CASSPRGTDYEQYF. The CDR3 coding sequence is TGTGCCAGCAGTCCAAGAGGTACAGACTACGAGCAGTACTTC.

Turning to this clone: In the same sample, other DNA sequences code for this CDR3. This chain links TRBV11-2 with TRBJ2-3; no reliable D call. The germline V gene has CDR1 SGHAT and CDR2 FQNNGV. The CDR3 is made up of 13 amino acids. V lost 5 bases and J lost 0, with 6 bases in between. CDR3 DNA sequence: TGTGCCAGCAGCCTACCGAGCACAGATACGCAGTATTTT. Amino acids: CASSLPSTDTQYF.

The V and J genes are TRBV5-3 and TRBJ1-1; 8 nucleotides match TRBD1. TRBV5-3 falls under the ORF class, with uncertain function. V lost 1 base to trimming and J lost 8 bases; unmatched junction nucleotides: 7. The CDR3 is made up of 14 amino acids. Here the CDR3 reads CARSLYETGVEAFF. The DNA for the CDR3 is TGTGCCAGAAGCTTGTACGAGACAGGGGTCGAAGCTTTCTTT.

CDR3 DNA sequence: TGTGCCAGCAGTTACGTCATTGCAGGGAGCGGCACAGATACGCAGTATTTT. This codes for CASSYVIAGSGTDTQYF. The J gene is TRBJ2-3, the V gene TRBV2; D possibly matches TRBD1 or TRBD2 (5 bases each). V lost 5 bases, J lost 1 base, and 19 bases lay in between. The germline V gene has CDR1 SNHLY and CDR2 FYNNEI. The CDR3 contains 17 residues.

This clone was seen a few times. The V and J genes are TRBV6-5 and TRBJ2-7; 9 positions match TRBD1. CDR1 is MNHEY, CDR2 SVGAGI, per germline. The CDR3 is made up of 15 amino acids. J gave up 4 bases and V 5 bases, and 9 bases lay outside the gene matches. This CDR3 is CASSPDRDRAYEQYF. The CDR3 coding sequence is TGTGCCAGCAGTCCCGATCGGGACAGGGCATACGAGCAGTACTTC.

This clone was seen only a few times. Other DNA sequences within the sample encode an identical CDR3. The CDR3, as DNA: TGTGCCAGCAGCGCTTACAGCTCTGGGGCCAACGTCCTGACTTTC. Amino acid sequence: CASSAYSSGANVLTF. The rearrangement links TRBV9 to TRBJ2-6; D is undetermined. The germline gives CDR1 SGDLS, CDR2 YYNGEE. CDR3 length: 15 residues. V was cut by 3 bases and J by 0 bases, with 7 bases left in between.

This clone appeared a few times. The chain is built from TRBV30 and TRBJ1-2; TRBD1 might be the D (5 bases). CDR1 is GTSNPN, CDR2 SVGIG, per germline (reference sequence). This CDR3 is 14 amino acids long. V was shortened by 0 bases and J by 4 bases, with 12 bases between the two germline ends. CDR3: CAWSVTVPGYGYTF. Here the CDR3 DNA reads TGTGCCTGGAGTGTGACAGTACCGGGCTATGGCTACACCTTC. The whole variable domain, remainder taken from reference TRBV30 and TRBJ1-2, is SQTIHQWPATLVQPVGSPLSLECTVEGTSNPNLYWYRQAAGRGLQLLFYSVGIGQISSEVPQNLSASRPQDRQFILSSKKLLLSDSGFYLCAWSVTVPGYGYTFGSGTRLTVV.

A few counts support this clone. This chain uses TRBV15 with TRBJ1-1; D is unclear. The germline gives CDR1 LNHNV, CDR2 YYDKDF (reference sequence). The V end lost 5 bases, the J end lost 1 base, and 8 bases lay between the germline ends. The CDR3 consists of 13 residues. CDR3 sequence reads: CATSLLTNTEAFF. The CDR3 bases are TGTGCCACCAGCCTTTTAACGAACACTGAAGCTTTCTTT. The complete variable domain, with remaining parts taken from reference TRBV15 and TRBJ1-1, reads DAMVIQNPRYQVTQFGKPVTLSCSQTLNHNVMYWYQQKSSQAPKLLFHYYDKDFNNEADTPDNFQSRRPNTSFCFLDIRSPGLGDTAMYLCATSLLTNTEAFFGQGTRLTVV.

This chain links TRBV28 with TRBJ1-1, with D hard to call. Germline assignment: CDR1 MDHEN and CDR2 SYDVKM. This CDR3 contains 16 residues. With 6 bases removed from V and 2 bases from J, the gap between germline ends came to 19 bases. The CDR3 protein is CASRGETVLTNTEAFF. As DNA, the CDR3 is TGTGCCAGCAGGGGAGAGACGGTGCTTACAAACACTGAAGCTTTCTTT.

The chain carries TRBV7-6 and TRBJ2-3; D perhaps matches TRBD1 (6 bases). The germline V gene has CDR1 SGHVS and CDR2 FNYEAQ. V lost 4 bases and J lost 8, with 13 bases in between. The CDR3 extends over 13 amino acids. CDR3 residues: CASSSNREGTQYF. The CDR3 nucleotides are TGTGCCAGCAGCTCGAACAGGGAAGGTACGCAGTATTTT. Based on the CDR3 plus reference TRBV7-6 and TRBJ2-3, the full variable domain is GAGVSQSPRYKVTKRGQDVALRCDPISGHVSLYWYRQALGQGPEFLTYFNYEAQQDKSGLPNDRFSAERPEGSISTLTIQRTEQRDSAMYRCASSSNREGTQYFGPGTRLTVL.

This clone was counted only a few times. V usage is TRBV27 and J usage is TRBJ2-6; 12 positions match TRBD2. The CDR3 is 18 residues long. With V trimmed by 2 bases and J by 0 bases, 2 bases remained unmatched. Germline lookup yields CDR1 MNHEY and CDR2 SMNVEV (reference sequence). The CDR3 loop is CASSLLTSGSSGANVLTF. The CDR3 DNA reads TGTGCCAGCAGTTTACTGACTAGCGGGAGCTCTGGGGCCAACGTCCTGACTTTC.

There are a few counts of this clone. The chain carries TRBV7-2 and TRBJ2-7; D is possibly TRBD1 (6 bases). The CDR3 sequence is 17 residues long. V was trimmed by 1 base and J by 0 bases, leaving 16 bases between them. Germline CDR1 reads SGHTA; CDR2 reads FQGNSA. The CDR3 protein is CASSLVGGAENSYEQYF. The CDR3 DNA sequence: TGTGCCAGCAGCTTAGTAGGGGGAGCGGAGAACTCCTACGAGCAGTACTTC.

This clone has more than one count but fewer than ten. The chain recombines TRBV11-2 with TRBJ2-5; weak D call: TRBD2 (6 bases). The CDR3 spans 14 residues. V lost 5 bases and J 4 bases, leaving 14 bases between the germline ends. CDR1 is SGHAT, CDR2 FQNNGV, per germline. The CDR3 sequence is CASSRGTLGETQYF. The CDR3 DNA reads TGTGCCAGCAGCCGCGGGACTTTAGGAGAGACCCAGTACTTC. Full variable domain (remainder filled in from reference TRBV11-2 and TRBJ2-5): EAGVAQSPRYKIIEKRQSVAFWCNPISGHATLYWYQQILGQGPKLLIQFQNNGVVDDSQLPKDRFSAERLKGVDSTLKIQPAKLEDSAVYLCASSRGTLGETQYFGPGTRLLVL.

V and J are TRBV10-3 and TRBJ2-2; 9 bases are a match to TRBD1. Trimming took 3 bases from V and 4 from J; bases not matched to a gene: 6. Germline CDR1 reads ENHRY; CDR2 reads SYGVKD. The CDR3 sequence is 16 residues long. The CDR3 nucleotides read TGTGCCATCAGTGAATTAGGGACAGGGAGCACCGGGGAGCTGTTTTTT. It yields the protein CAISELGTGSTGELFF.

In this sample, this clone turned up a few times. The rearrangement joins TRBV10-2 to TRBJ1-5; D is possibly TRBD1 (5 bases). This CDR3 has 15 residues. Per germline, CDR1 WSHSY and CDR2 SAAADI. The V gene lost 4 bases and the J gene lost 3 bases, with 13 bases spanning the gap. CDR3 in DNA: TGCGCCAGCAGTGTAAAGGAAGGGGCCAATCAGCCCCAGCATTTT. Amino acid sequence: CASSVKEGANQPQHF.